The 21 T cell receptor beta chains below come from one sample, sequenced in a study of cytomegalovirus exposure and HLA in healthy donors. Primers: 60 Vbeta forward and 13 Jbeta reverse. TCRdb's table, derived via immunoSEQ multiplex PCR, lists solely in-frame clones and lacks some. The table has about 120,000 clones, around 81% seen once; the top ten hold roughly 2.2%. The source material was PBMCs. These receptors came from a woman aged 35 to 49 in good health and CMV-seronegative.

This clone was recorded only once. The chain carries TRBV10-3 and TRBJ2-7; D remains ambiguous. With 0 bases removed from V and 7 bases from J, the gap between germline ends came to 4 bases. Looked up from germline, CDR1 is ENHRY and CDR2 is SYGVKD. CDR3 size: 11 residues. The CDR3 region is CAISESREQYF. The CDR3 nucleotides are TGTGCCATCAGTGAGTCGAGGGAGCAGTACTTC.

The chain is built from TRBV15 and TRBJ1-5, with D perhaps matching TRBD1 (6 bases). CDR1 is LNHNV and CDR2 is YYDKDF in the germline V gene (reference sequence). The CDR3 sequence is 18 residues long. Trimming removed 0 bases from V and 6 bases from J, with 21 bases in between. CDR3 sequence reads: CATSRDTPGTSTSQPQHF. For the CDR3, the DNA is TGTGCCACCAGCAGAGATACCCCGGGGACATCGACGAGTCAGCCCCAGCATTTT.

The chain recombines TRBV5-5 with TRBJ2-7, with 11 bases matching TRBD1. Trimming at V came to 4 bases and at J to 5 bases, leaving 8 bases not matched to a gene. CDR3 length equals 15 residues. The germline gives CDR1 SGHKS, CDR2 YYEKEE (reference sequence). CDR3 nucleotide sequence: TGTGCCAGCAGCCTTCCGGACAGGGGGCGGGACGAGCAGTACTTC. Its protein is CASSLPDRGRDEQYF.

Here the CDR3 DNA reads TGTGCCAGCAGCTCGAGCAGGGTTTCCCAATATGGCTACACCTTC. Translating gives CASSSSRVSQYGYTF. V gene TRBV28 combines with J gene TRBJ1-2; weak D call: TRBD1 (5 bases). Trimming removed 6 bases at V and 5 bases at J, with 19 bases between. The CDR3 has 15 amino acids. Germline V gene data show CDR1 as MDHEN and CDR2 as SYDVKM.

In this sample, this clone turned up a few times. The genes are TRBV27 and TRBJ1-1; 9 bases line up with TRBD1. This CDR3 is built from 15 residues. Trimming cost V 5 bases and J 1 base; bases outside gene matches: 5. Germline CDR1 MNHEY, CDR2 SMNVEV (reference sequence). DNA for the CDR3: TGTGCCAGCAGTAACCACAGGGGGCGGAACACTGAAGCTTTCTTT. This translates into CASSNHRGRNTEAFF.

This clone showed up just once. This rearrangement joins TRBV5-4 to TRBJ2-5; 8 bases map to TRBD2. With 4 bases clipped from V and 2 bases from J, the junction kept 4 bases outside the gene matches. The CDR3 runs to 14 residues. Germline values: CDR1 SGHNT, CDR2 YYREEE (reference sequence). This CDR3 reads CASSLGLVQETQYF. CDR3 in DNA: TGTGCCAGCAGCCTGGGACTAGTGCAAGAGACCCAGTACTTC.

The chain joins TRBV29-1 to TRBJ1-4; TRBD1 aligns across 7 bases. The V and J ends lost 5 bases and 8 bases, in that order; junction bases with no gene match: 8. CDR1 and CDR2 (germline): SQVTM, ANQGSEA. The CDR3 extends over 13 amino acids. The CDR3 sequence: CSVYTGVGEKLFF. The CDR3 nucleotides are TGCAGCGTTTACACAGGGGTGGGCGAAAAACTGTTTTTT.

V is TRBV13 and J is TRBJ1-1; TRBD1 is a possible D gene (6 bases). The CDR3 extends over 15 amino acids. Trimming removed 1 base at V and 5 bases at J, with 14 bases between. Germline values: CDR1 PRHDT, CDR2 FYEKMQ (reference sequence). DNA of the CDR3: TGTGCCAGCAGCTTAGAACCGGGGGGCCCGACTGAAGCTTTCTTT. Amino acid sequence: CASSLEPGGPTEAFF.

This clone was picked up many times. The chain uses TRBV6-1 and TRBJ1-2; TRBD1 might be the D (6 bases). Germline V gives CDR1 MNHNS, CDR2 SASEGT. The CDR3 runs to 15 residues. V lost 1 base, J lost 4 bases, and 13 bases lay in between. The CDR3 loop reads CASSEVTGASYGYTF. The CDR3 coding sequence is TGTGCCAGCAGTGAAGTGACAGGAGCCTCCTATGGCTACACCTTC.

The sample holds one count of this clone. The chain employs TRBV19 and TRBJ2-5; no firm D call. Germline-derived CDR1 and CDR2 are LNHDA and SQIVND (reference sequence). Trimming left V 3 bases short and J 5 bases short, with 16 bases between. The CDR3 consists of 15 residues. This chain's CDR3 is CASSIVMAPGETQYF. Here the CDR3 DNA reads TGTGCCAGTAGTATTGTGATGGCCCCCGGGGAGACCCAGTACTTC. The whole variable domain, filled in from reference TRBV19 and TRBJ2-5, reads DGGITQSPKYLFRKEGQNVTLSCEQNLNHDAMYWYRQDPGQGLRLIYYSQIVNDFQKGDIAEGYSVSREKKESFPLTVTSAQKNPTAFYLCASSIVMAPGETQYFGPGTRLLVL.

The rearrangement links TRBV19 to TRBJ2-7; 7 bases agree with TRBD1. Germline V gene data show CDR1 as LNHDA and CDR2 as SQIVND (reference sequence). The CDR3 spans 13 residues. V shed 6 bases, J shed 7 bases, and the junction held 9 bases outside the gene matches. CDR3 sequence reads: CASSDTDRVEQYF. The CDR3 DNA is TGTGCCAGTAGCGACACCGACAGGGTAGAGCAGTACTTC.

The J gene is TRBJ2-1, the V gene TRBV5-1; D may be TRBD1 (5 bases). The V end was cut by 4 bases, the J end by 5 bases, with 19 bases between. This CDR3 is built from 16 residues. In germline, CDR1 is SGHRS, CDR2 YFSETQ. As DNA, the CDR3 is TGCGCCAGCAGCAGCGCAGGGTTTGGGCAAGACAATGAGCAGTTCTTC. As protein: CASSSAGFGQDNEQFF.

The chain has TRBV5-6 and TRBJ2-1, with TRBD2 identical over 9 bases. CDR1 SGHDT and CDR2 YYEEEE come from the germline V gene. V was clipped by 4 bases and J by 6 bases; unmatched bases: 8. CDR3 length: 15 residues. CDR3: CASSRGSSGGNEQFF. CDR3 coding DNA: TGTGCCAGCAGCCGAGGGAGTAGCGGGGGCAATGAGCAGTTCTTC.

The V and J genes are TRBV29-1 and TRBJ2-1; tentatively, D is TRBD1 (5 bases). The CDR3 sequence is 11 residues long. V was cut by 4 bases and J by 10 bases, with 11 bases left in between. Germline V lookup: CDR1 SQVTM, CDR2 ANQGSEA. CDR3 protein: CSVGKGLEQFF. CDR3 nucleotide sequence: TGCAGCGTTGGCAAGGGGTTGGAGCAGTTCTTC.

This chain joins TRBV6-5 and TRBJ2-7, with TRBD1 matching 9 bases. Germline values: CDR1 MNHEY, CDR2 SVGAGI. Trimming cost V 1 base and J 5 bases; bases outside gene matches: 0. The CDR3 has 13 residues. The CDR3 coding sequence is TGTGCCAGCAGTTACTGGACAGGGGACGAGCAGTACTTC. Protein product: CASSYWTGDEQYF.

This chain uses TRBV28 with TRBJ1-4; 11 bases align to TRBD1. The CDR3 spans 16 residues. The ends lost 5 bases at V and 8 bases at J; junction bases unmatched: 10. CDR1 and CDR2 from the germline V gene are MDHEN and SYDVKM. CDR3 sequence reads: CASSAIGQGAREKLFF. The CDR3 DNA is TGTGCCAGCAGTGCAATAGGACAGGGGGCTCGGGAAAAACTGTTTTTT.

This clone was detected once. The chain uses TRBV19 and TRBJ2-7; TRBD2 agrees at 11 bases. Germline V CDR1 and CDR2: LNHDA, SQIVND (reference sequence). The ends lost 5 bases at V and 2 bases at J; junction bases unmatched: 8. The CDR3 sequence is 16 residues long. This CDR3 is CASSPGLAGATYEQYF. The CDR3 DNA follows: TGTGCCAGTAGTCCCGGACTAGCGGGTGCTACCTACGAGCAGTACTTC.

This clone was seen only once. One end of the junction fails to match germline, which may point to a read error. The rearrangement links TRBV7-9 to TRBJ1-4; 7 nucleotides line up with TRBD1. CDR3 length equals 15 residues. CDR1 is SEHNR and CDR2 is FQNEAQ in the germline V gene (reference sequence). CDR3 bases: TGTTCCAGCAGCTTACTAGGGCAGGGGGAAGAAAAACTGTTTTTT. Protein sequence: CSSSLLGQGEEKLFF.

The chain recombines TRBV18 with TRBJ2-7; 7 nucleotides agree with TRBD1. Germline V gives CDR1 KGHSH, CDR2 LQKENI. The CDR3 sequence is 15 residues long. Losses at the gene ends were 3 bases for V and 5 bases for J; bases not matched to a gene: 10. Here the CDR3 DNA reads TGTGCCAGCTCACCCCGACTTACCGGGACAGACGAGCAGTACTTC. This encodes CASSPRLTGTDEQYF.

This chain links TRBV5-1 with TRBJ2-7, with D uncertain. The V gene lost 4 bases and the J gene lost 4 bases, with 9 bases spanning the gap. The CDR3 sequence is 12 residues long. Looked up from germline, CDR1 is SGHRS and CDR2 is YFSETQ. The DNA of the CDR3 is TGCGCCAGCAGCCGGAGTGAATACGAGCAGTACTTC. Amino acid sequence: CASSRSEYEQYF.

The chain carries TRBV27 and TRBJ2-5; TRBD1 matches at 10 bases. CDR1 and CDR2 (germline): MNHEY, SMNVEV (reference sequence). With 6 bases clipped from V and 11 bases from J, the junction kept 9 bases outside the gene matches. This CDR3 contains 13 residues. The chain's CDR3 is CASSVTGGKEQYF. CDR3 nucleotide sequence: TGTGCCAGCAGCGTGACAGGGGGCAAGGAGCAGTACTTC.